This T cell receptor beta chain stems from a study of T cells in tumors after PD-1 blockade. The wider study: Patients received pembrolizumab 200 mg every 3 weeks or cemiplimab 350 mg every 2 weeks.

Study-level findings and limits: Peripheral recruitment is suggested, as some novel exhausted tumor clones were in pre-treatment blood.

This table comes from immunoSEQ multiplex PCR, and its TCRdb copy is limited to in-frame clones, with some not included. Here the sample spans approximately 63,000 clones, approximately 79% being singletons. This clone was counted a few times. Antigen: not known. With 5 bases removed from V and 4 bases from J, the gap between germline ends came to 12 bases. The CDR3 has 14 amino acids. CDR1 and CDR2 from the germline V gene are SGHTA and FQGNSA. The material sequenced was PBMCs, taken after anti-PD-1 treatment. The sequence was collected from a human donor with basal cell carcinoma. The chain joins TRBV7-2 to TRBJ1-3; D call uncertain. The CDR3 DNA follows: TGTGCCAGCAGCCCGAATCTACAGGGAAACACCATATATTTT. As protein: CASSPNLQGNTIYF.